This T cell receptor beta chain was obtained from a study of cytomegalovirus exposure and HLA in healthy donors. Overall study context: It was reported in a later analysis that the same platform had been used for the 100 to 150 validation repertoires as for the 550 to 750 first-cohort repertoires. Study findings and constraints: Researchers catalogued roughly 150 TCR beta chains as cytomegalovirus-associated. Within the 130 or so validation repertoires, first-cohort TCR clusters tended to co-occur, according to a later analysis.

Data came from immunoSEQ multiplex PCR; TCRdb stores just in-frame clones and leaves some out. The table includes 150,000 or so clones, 75% to 90% detected once. On this clone: The antigen is unknown.

CDR3 length: 15 residues. V was shortened by 2 bases and J by 4 bases, with 15 bases between the two germline ends. Germline V gene lookup returns CDR1 SQVTM and CDR2 ANQGSEA. V is TRBV29-1 and J is TRBJ2-1; D is possibly TRBD1 (6 bases). The sample consisted of PBMCs. The clonotype originates from a woman in her thirties in good health and CMV-seropositive. The CDR3 sequence: CSVEIKGVPYNEQFF. The DNA for the CDR3 is TGCAGCGTTGAAATAAAGGGGGTTCCTTACAATGAGCAGTTCTTC.